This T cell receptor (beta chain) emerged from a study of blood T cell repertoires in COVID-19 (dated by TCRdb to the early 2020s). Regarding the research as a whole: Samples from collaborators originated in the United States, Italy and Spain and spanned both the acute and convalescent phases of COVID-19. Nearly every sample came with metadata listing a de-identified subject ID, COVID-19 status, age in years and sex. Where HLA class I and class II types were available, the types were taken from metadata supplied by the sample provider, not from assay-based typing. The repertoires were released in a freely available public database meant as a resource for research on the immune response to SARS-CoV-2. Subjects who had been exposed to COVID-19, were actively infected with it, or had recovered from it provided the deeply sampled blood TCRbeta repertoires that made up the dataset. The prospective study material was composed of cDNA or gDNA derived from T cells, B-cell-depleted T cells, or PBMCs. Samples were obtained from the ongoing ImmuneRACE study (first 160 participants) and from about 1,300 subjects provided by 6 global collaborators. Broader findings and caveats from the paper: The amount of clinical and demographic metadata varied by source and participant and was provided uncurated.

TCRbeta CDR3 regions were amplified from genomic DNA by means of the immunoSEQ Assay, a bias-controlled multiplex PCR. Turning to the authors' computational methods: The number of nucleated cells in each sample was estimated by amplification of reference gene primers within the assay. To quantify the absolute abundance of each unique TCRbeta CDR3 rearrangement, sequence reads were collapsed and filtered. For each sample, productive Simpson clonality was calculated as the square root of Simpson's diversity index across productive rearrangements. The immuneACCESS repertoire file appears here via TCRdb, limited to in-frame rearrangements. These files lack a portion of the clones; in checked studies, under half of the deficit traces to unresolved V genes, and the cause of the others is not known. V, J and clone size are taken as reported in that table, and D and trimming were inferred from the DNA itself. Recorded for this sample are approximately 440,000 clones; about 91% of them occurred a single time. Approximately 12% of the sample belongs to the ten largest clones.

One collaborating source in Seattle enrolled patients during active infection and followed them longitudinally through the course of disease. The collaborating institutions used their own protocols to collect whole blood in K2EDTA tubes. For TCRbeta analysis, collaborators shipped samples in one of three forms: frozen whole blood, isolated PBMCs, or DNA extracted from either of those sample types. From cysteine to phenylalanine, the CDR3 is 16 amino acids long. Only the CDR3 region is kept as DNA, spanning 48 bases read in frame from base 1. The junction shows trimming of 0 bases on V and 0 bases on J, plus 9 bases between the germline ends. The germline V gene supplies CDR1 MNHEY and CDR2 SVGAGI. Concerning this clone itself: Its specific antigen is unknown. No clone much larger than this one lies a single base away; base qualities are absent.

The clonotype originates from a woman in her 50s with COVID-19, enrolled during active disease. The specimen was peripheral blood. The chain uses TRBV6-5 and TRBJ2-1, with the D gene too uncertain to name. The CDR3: CASSYSWQSSYNEQFF. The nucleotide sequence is TGTGCCAGCAGTTACTCCTGGCAAAGCTCCTACAATGAGCAGTTCTTC.